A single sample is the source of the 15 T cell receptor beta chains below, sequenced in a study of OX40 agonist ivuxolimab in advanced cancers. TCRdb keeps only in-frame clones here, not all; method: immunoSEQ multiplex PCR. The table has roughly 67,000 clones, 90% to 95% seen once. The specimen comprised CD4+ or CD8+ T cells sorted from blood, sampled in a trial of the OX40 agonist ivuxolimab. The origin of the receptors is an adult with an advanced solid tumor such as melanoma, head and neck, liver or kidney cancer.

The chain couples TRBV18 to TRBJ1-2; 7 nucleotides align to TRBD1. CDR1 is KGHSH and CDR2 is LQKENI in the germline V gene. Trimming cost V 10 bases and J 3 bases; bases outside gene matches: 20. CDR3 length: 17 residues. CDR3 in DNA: TGTGCCACCGACACCGAGGGGGCAGGGGACTCACACTATGGCTACACCTTC. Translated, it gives CATDTEGAGDSHYGYTF.

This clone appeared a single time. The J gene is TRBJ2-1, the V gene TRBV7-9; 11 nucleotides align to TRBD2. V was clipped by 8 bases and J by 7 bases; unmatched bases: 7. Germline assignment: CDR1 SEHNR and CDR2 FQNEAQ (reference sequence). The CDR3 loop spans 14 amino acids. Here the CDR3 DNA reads TGTGCCAGCGCCCTAGCGGGAGGTCTGAATGAGCAGTTCTTC. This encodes CASALAGGLNEQFF. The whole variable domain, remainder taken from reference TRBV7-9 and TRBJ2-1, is DTGVSQNPRHKITKRGQNVTFRCDPISEHNRLYWYRQTLGQGPEFLTYFQNEAQLEKSRLLSDRFSAERPKGSFSTLEIQRTEQGDSAMYLCASALAGGLNEQFFGPGTRLTVL.

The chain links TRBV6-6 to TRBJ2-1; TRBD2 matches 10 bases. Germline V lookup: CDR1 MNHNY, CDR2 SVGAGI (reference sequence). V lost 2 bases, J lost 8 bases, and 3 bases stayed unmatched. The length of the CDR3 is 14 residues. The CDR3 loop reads CASSYASGGDEQFF. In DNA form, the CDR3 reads TGTGCCAGCAGTTACGCCAGCGGGGGGGATGAGCAGTTCTTC.

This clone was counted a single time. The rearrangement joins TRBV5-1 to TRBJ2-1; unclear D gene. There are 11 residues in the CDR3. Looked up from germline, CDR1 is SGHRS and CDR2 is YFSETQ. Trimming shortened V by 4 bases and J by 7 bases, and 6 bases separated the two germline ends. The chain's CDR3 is CASSLTNEQFF. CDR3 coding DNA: TGCGCCAGCAGCCTCACTAATGAGCAGTTCTTC. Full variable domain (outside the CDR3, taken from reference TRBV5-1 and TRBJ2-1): KAGVTQTPRYLIKTRGQQVTLSCSPISGHRSVSWYQQTPGQGLQFLFEYFSETQRNKGNFPGRFSGRQFSNSRSEMNVSTLELGDSALYLCASSLTNEQFFGPGTRLTVL.

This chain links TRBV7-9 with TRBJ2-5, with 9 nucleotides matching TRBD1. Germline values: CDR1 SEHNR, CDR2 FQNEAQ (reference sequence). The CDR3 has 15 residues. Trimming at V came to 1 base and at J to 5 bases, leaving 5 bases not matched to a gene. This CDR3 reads CASSLVDRGTETQYF. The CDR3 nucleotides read TGTGCCAGCAGCTTAGTGGACAGGGGAACGGAGACCCAGTACTTC.

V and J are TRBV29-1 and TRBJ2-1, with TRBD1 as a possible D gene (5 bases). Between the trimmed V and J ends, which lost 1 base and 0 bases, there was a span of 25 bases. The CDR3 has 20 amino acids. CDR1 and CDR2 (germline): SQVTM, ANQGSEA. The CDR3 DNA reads TGCAGCGTTGAAGGTGTATCTGTGAACGACAGCCCTGACTCCTACAATGAGCAGTTCTTC. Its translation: CSVEGVSVNDSPDSYNEQFF.

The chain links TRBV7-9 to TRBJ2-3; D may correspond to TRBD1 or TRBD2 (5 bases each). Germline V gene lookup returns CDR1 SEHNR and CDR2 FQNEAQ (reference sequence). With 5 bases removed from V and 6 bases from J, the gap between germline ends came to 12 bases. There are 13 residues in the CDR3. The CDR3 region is CASSLGTGDTQYF. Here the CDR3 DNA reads TGTGCCAGCAGCCTTGGGACCGGTGATACGCAGTATTTT.

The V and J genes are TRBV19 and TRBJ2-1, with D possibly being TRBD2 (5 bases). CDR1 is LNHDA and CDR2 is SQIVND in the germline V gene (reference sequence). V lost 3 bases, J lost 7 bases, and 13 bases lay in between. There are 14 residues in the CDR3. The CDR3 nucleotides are TGTGCCAGTAGTATTACGGGGATCCCAAATGAGCAGTTCTTC. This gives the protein CASSITGIPNEQFF.

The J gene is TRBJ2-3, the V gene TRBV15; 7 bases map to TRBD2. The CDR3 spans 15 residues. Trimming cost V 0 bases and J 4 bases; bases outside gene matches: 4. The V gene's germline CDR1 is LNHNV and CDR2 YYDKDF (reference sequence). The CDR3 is CATSREAGVADTQYF. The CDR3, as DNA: TGTGCCACCAGCAGAGAGGCGGGAGTGGCAGATACGCAGTATTTT.

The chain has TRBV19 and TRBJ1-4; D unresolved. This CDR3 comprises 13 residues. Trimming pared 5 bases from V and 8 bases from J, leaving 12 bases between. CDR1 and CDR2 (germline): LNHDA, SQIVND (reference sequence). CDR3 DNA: TGTGCCAGTAGTCTTTGGAACAAAGAAAAACTGTTTTTT. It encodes CASSLWNKEKLFF.

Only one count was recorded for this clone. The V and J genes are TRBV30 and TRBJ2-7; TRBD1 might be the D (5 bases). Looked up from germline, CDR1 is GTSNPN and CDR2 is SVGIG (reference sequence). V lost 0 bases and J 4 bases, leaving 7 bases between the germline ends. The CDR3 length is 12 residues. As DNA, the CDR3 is TGTGCCTGGAGTGTAGCAGGGTACGAGCAGTACTTC. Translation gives CAWSVAGYEQYF.

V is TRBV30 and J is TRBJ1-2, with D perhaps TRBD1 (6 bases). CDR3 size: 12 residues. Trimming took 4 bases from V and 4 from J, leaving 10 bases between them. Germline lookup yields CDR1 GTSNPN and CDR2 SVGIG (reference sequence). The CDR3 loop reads CAWKEGGYGYTF. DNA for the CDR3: TGTGCCTGGAAAGAGGGGGGCTATGGCTACACCTTC.

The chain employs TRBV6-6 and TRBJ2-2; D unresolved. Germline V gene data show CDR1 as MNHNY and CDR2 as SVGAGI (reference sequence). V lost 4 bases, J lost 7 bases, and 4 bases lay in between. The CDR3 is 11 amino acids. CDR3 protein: CASSFGGELFF. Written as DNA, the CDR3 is TGTGCCAGCAGTTTTGGCGGGGAGCTGTTTTTT.

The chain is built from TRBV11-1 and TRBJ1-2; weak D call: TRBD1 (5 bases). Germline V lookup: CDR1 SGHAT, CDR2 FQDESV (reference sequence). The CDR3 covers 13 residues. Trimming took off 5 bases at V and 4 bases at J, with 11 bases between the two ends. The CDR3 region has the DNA TGTGCCAGCAGCACGGGACCGATCTATGGCTACACCTTC. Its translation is CASSTGPIYGYTF.

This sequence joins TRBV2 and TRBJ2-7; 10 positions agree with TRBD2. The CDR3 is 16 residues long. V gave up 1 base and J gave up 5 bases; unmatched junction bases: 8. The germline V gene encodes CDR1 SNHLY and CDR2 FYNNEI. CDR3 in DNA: TGTGCCAGCAGTGAAGTGGGGCTAGCGGGAGAAGACGAGCAGTACTTC. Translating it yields CASSEVGLAGEDEQYF.